The present T cell receptor (beta chain) was sequenced within a study of regulatory T cells in long-lasting Graves disease. Construction of TCR beta libraries relied on iRepertoire HTBI primers and on Arm-PCR targeting CDR3 regions. As originally analysed: Throughout the samples, researchers identified roughly 59 TRBV and more than twelve TRBJ segments. TCRdb processed the multiplex PCR reads anew with MiXCR; each CDR3 protein has one entry. These V and J calls derive from TCRdb rather than the authors' analysis. The sample shows 350,000 to 500,000 distinct CDR3 sequences, around 20% of them seen only once. Described time point: persistent/refractory GD, antithyroid drugs over 5 years with positive TRAb. Generation of the TCR library employed RNA extracted from PBMCs. The ends lost 5 bases at V and 10 bases at J; junction bases unmatched: 20. The CDR3 has 18 residues.

The clonotype comes from a female donor with Graves disease. The source material was peripheral blood mononuclear cells (PBMCs), sampled when the disease was refractory, from a patient treated with antithyroid drugs. The genes are TRBV12-3 or TRBV12-4 and TRBJ2-1, with 10 nucleotides matching TRBD2. This chain's CDR3 is CASSTRVQTSGIPREQFF. The CDR3 bases are TGTGCCAGCAGTACCAGGGTCCAAACTAGCGGGATCCCCAGGGAGCAGTTCTTC.